One and the same sample provided the 5 T cell receptor beta chains below, sequenced in a study of blood T cells in healthy people across ages. Sample-barcoded 5' priming and a J-beta primer mix drove a second PCR of roughly 6 to 12 cycles. TCRdb re-analysed the 5' RACE reads in MiXCR, keeping a single row per CDR3 protein. Of some 860,000 distinct CDR3 sequences detected, roughly 56% appear once; the ten largest clones hold roughly 24%. Specimen: blood. These receptors all come from a man between 35 and 55 years old in good health.

The chain is built from TRBV2 and TRBJ2-1; D remains unclear. This CDR3 is built from 14 residues. In germline, CDR1 is SNHLY, CDR2 FYNNEI. V lost 2 bases and J lost 10, with 15 bases in between. The CDR3 reads CASSERPLPREQFF. The CDR3 DNA follows: TGTGCCAGCAGTGAACGGCCTCTCCCTCGCGAGCAGTTCTTC.

V gene TRBV6-5 combines with J gene TRBJ1-1; D is possibly TRBD1 (5 bases). With 4 bases removed from V and 4 bases from J, the gap between germline ends came to 13 bases. The CDR3 totals 14 residues. Germline V gives CDR1 MNHEY, CDR2 SVGAGI. This CDR3 reads CASSWAGLGTEAFF. The DNA for the CDR3 is TGTGCCAGCAGTTGGGCGGGGCTGGGCACTGAAGCTTTCTTT.

The chain joins TRBV12-3 or TRBV12-4 to TRBJ2-6, with D unresolved. The V end was cut by 6 bases, the J end by 3 bases, with 9 bases between. The CDR3 spans 14 residues. The CDR3 nucleotides are TGTGCCAGCAGACGACAAGGTGGGGCCAACGTCCTGACTTTC. This translates into CASRRQGGANVLTF.

The chain uses TRBV7-3 and TRBJ1-1; D ambiguous. V gave up 0 bases and J gave up 1 base, with 6 bases separating them. CDR3 length: 14 residues. Germline V gives CDR1 SGHTA, CDR2 FQGTGA. CDR3 coding DNA: TGTGCCAGCAGCTTAACAGCGGAGAACACTGAAGCTTTCTTT. It is translated as CASSLTAENTEAFF.

This clonotype was seen at least ten times. Sequence at one end of the junction differs from germline and may be a read error. The chain recombines TRBV28 with TRBJ2-2, with D hard to call. The CDR3 sequence is 13 residues long. Germline assignment: CDR1 MDHEN and CDR2 SYDVKM. The CDR3 DNA follows: TGTGCCAGCAGCTTATTAAACACCGGGGAGCTGTTTTTT. Encoded protein: CASSLLNTGELFF.